The present T cell receptor beta chain was sequenced within a study of CXCR3-negative and CXCR3-positive naive CD8 T cells. General study results and limits: CXCR3-positive naive cells carried more hydrophobic TRB CDR3s than CXCR3-negative ones.

UMI labels and 5' RACE were used to prepare the TRB cDNA libraries. TCRdb reprocessed the 5' RACE reads and keeps a single row for each CDR3 protein, giving no DNA. The data include nearly 110,000 distinct CDR3 sequences; the top ten clones carry 0.3% to 0.4%. Germline V gene lookup returns CDR1 MNHEY and CDR2 SVGAGI. The CDR3 covers 14 residues. About this clonotype itself: What it binds is not known.

The receptor comes from a human donor in good health. Some clones in this sample may be carry-over from other donors' samples. The rearrangement links TRBV6-5 to TRBJ1-2; the TCRdb call, TRBD1, lacks DNA for checking. The sequenced sample consisted of naive CXCR3+ CD8+ T cells from blood. Noted subset: CD45RO-CCR7+CD27+CD95- naive CD8+ T cells expressing CXCR3 (TNR3+). The CDR3 loop is CASTTSPGGYGYTF.